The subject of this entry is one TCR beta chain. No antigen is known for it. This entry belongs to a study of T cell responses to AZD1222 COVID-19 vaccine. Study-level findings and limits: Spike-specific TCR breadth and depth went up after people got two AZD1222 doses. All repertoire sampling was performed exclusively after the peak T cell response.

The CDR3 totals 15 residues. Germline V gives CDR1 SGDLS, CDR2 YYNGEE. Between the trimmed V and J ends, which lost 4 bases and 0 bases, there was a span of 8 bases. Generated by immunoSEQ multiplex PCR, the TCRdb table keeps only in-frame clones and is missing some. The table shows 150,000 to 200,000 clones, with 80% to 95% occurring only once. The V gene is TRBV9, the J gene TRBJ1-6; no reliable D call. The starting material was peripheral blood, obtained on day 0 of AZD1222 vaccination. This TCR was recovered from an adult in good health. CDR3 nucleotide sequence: TGTGCCAGCAGCCTCACCGACTCCTATAATTCACCCCTCCACTTT. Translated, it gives CASSLTDSYNSPLHF.